This T cell receptor (beta chain) was profiled in a study of T cell changes during pregnancy in multiple sclerosis. Sequenced by immunoSEQ multiplex PCR; TCRdb stores in-frame clones only, minus some. The sample contains about 59,000 clones, approximately 90% of which appear only once. This CDR3 is built from 14 residues. The V gene lost 4 bases and the J gene lost 4 bases, with 15 bases spanning the gap. Germline V gives CDR1 SGDLS, CDR2 YYNGEE. The chain combines TRBV9 with TRBJ2-7, with a weak D call TRBD2 (7 bases). The material was peripheral blood, obtained in the third trimester of pregnancy. The sequence came from a female donor in good health, enrolled as a control in a pregnancy study. CDR3 region: CASSPVGGTYEQYF. DNA of the CDR3: TGTGCCAGCAGCCCCGTGGGGGGGACATACGAGCAGTACTTC.